This TCR beta chain comes out of a study of early T cells in non-severe SARS-CoV-2 infection. For the study at large: Sequencing was performed on bulk RNA from unsorted whole blood, leaving chains unpaired. Study results and caveats: Lookups in VDJdb leaned toward anti-spike CD8 responses and missed private and CD4 specificities.

In this sample, this clonotype turned up many times. No antigen is known for it. V gave up 6 bases and J gave up 2 bases; unmatched junction bases: 11. The CDR3 is 16 residues long. Germline V CDR1 and CDR2: MNHNS, SASEGT. Molecules of cDNA were individually given unique molecular identifiers that were attached to them. TCRdb reanalysed the 5' RACE reads using MiXCR and keeps one entry per CDR3 protein. The table has 20,000 to 30,000 distinct CDR3 sequences, 5.5% seen once; the top ten hold about 2.6%. The chain uses TRBV6-1 and TRBJ2-7; 9 positions match TRBD1. The specimen sequenced was whole blood. This sequence was found in an adult who was a healthcare worker with PCR-confirmed SARS-CoV-2 infection or an uninfected control (not recorded which). CDR3 residues: CASRNPGTGLPYEQYF. For the CDR3, the DNA is TGTGCCAGCAGAAACCCCGGGACAGGGCTGCCCTACGAGCAGTACTTC.